This is a list of T cell receptor beta chains from one sample in a study of blood T cell repertoires in COVID-19. Here immunoSEQ multiplex PCR was the method, and the copy in TCRdb shows in-frame clones only, minus some. Of approximately 44,000 clones listed, over 80% are singletons. Sample: peripheral blood. Every receptor here comes from a woman aged 40 to 50 with acute or convalescent COVID-19. CDR3s include the opening cysteine and the closing phenylalanine or tryptophan. A D gene is named only where the DNA matches it firmly. Rows may omit the clone size; those that give it use once, few, many or a size class.

d_gene	abundance	v_gene	j_gene	len	CDR3aa	CDR3nt
.	.	TRBV5-1	TRBJ1-1	14	CASSLAWEDTEAFF	TGCGCCAGCAGCTTGGCTTGGGAGGACACTGAAGCTTTCTTT
.	.	TRBV14	TRBJ1-2	14	CASSQDGNYYGYTF	TGTGCCAGCAGCCAAGATGGCAATTACTATGGCTACACCTTC
.	.	TRBV11-2	TRBJ2-7	16	CASSPQRAGTGYEQYF	TGTGCCAGCAGCCCCCAGCGGGCAGGGACCGGCTACGAGCAGTACTTC
.	.	TRBV2	TRBJ1-3	16	CASSDMRTHSGNTIYF	TGTGCCAGCAGTGATATGCGGACACACTCTGGAAACACCATATATTTT
.	.	TRBV15	TRBJ2-7	14	CATSRDKASYEQYF	TGTGCCACCAGCAGGGACAAGGCCTCCTACGAGCAGTACTTC
.	.	TRBV15	TRBJ2-7	15	CATSRDRGGPYEQYF	TGTGCCACCAGCAGAGATCGCGGGGGCCCCTACGAGCAGTACTTC
TRBD1	few	TRBV19	TRBJ1-5	15	CASSIWGTGNQPQHF	TGTGCCAGTAGTATTTGGGGGACAGGGAATCAGCCCCAGCATTTT
TRBD2	once	TRBV28	TRBJ2-5	18	CASRRSRGLAGGRETQYF	TGTGCCAGCAGAAGGTCGCGTGGGTTAGCGGGGGGGAGAGAGACCCAGTACTTC
.	.	TRBV28	TRBJ1-5	14	CATSRVTSNQPQHF	TGTGCCACCTCTCGGGTTACTAGCAATCAGCCCCAGCATTTT
TRBD1	.	TRBV25-1	TRBJ2-5	17	CASSEYRGQGVVETQYF	TGTGCCAGCAGTGAATATCGCGGACAGGGGGTGGTCGAGACCCAGTACTTC
.	once	TRBV30	TRBJ1-1	13	CAWSVRLNAVAFF	TGTGCCTGGAGTGTACGCCTGAACGCAGTAGCTTTCTTT
.	.	TRBV7-8	TRBJ2-7	14	CASSFNRQAYEQYF	TGTGCCAGCAGCTTTAACCGACAGGCCTACGAGCAGTACTTC
.	once	TRBV11-2	TRBJ2-2	16	CASSSLASLITGELFF	TGTGCCAGCAGCTCCCTAGCTAGCTTAATCACCGGGGAGCTGTTTTTT
TRBD2	.	TRBV10-3	TRBJ2-5	13	CATQRGDQETQYF	TGTGCCACCCAGCGGGGGGACCAAGAGACCCAGTACTTC
.	.	TRBV5-6	TRBJ1-5	15	CASSRGTDYNQPQHF	TGTGCCAGCAGCCGCGGGACGGACTACAATCAGCCCCAGCATTTT
.	.	TRBV27	TRBJ1-6	15	CASSARQSYNSPLHF	TGTGCCAGCAGCGCGAGGCAGAGCTATAATTCACCCCTCCACTTT
.	.	TRBV4-2	TRBJ1-4	16	CASSPTPGATNEKLFF	TGTGCCAGCAGCCCTACTCCGGGAGCAACTAATGAAAAACTGTTTTTT
.	.	TRBV9	TRBJ2-4	12	CASSAQGNIQYF	TGTGCCAGCAGCGCACAGGGAAACATTCAGTACTTC
.	.	TRBV20-1	TRBJ1-2	13	CSASPGTSNGYTF	TGCAGTGCTAGTCCGGGGACAAGTAATGGCTACACCTTC
.	.	TRBV27	TRBJ2-3	16	CASSLSWGGATDTQYF	TGTGCCAGCAGCCTATCATGGGGGGGGGCCACAGATACGCAGTATTTT
TRBD1	.	TRBV28	TRBJ2-7	16	CASSFGTRGRIRDRYF	TGTGCCAGCAGTTTCGGTACCAGGGGGCGCATTCGGGATCGGTACTTC
TRBD1	.	TRBV10-3	TRBJ1-5	15	CAIRAGTGGNQPQHF	TGTGCCATCAGAGCCGGGACAGGGGGCAATCAGCCCCAGCATTTT
.	.	TRBV28	TRBJ2-7	12	CASSSSDYEQYF	TGTGCCAGCAGTTCCTCAGACTACGAGCAGTACTTC